Included here is one T cell receptor (beta chain) sequence, with context. This clonotype was detected only a few times. The antigen it binds to is not known. Base quality data are lacking; no much larger clone is found one base away. The CDR3 runs 15 amino acids, cysteine and phenylalanine included. Just the 45-base CDR3 DNA is kept, in frame starting at base 1. Based on the germline V gene (reference sequence), the CDR1 and CDR2 sequences are WNHNN and SYGVQD. Cut back by 2 bases and 9 bases, the V and J ends lie 17 bases apart. Stable Graves' hyperthyroidism was defined as the absence of progression to ophthalmopathy over 18 months of follow-up. Hyperthyroidism patients were newly diagnosed, had a disease duration of under 2 months, and were aged 18 to 65 years. Any patient with an uncontrolled infection, another autoimmune disease, pregnancy or lactation was excluded. Diagnoses relied on clinical symptoms, serum thyroxine and TRAb, thyroid ultrasound and orbital computed tomography. PBMCs were separated from approximately 9.9 ml of fresh peripheral blood using Ficoll-Paque density gradient centrifugation. Total RNA was extracted with Trizol reagent, and quality was checked on an Agilent 2100 Bioanalyzer.

This sample is part of a study of T cells in Graves' hyperthyroidism and ophthalmopathy (dated by TCRdb to 2018 to 2020). In the study overall: Peripheral blood was collected at initial diagnosis, before any treatment. Whether ophthalmopathy could be predicted prospectively was tested in an independent validation cohort made up of about 18 hyperthyroidism patients plus 17 patients who later progressed to ophthalmopathy. Thyroid tissue and blood T-cell repertoires from six Graves' hyperthyroidism patients were also compared in the study. To identify distinguishing TCR V-J signatures, a discovery cohort of some 100 patients was used, comprising 40 to 45 with Graves' ophthalmopathy and approximately 57 with stable Graves' hyperthyroidism. TCR Vbeta CDR3 sequencing of 140 or so peripheral blood samples (over 40 ophthalmopathy, about 80 hyperthyroidism and some 17 progressor patients) is reported in the paper. After sampling, hyperthyroidism patients received methimazole starting at 30 mg daily, and ophthalmopathy patients received high-dose intravenous methylprednisolone. The roughly 100 discovery patients were divided at random into training and test sets in a 7:3 ratio. Study-level results and caveats: No statistical method was used to fix the sample size in advance, and group allocation was not hidden from the investigators. In validation, progression to ophthalmopathy was predicted by the model with roughly 71% sensitivity and under 85% specificity, a median of 6.5 months before onset. Blood samples also contained most of the expanded thyroid clonotypes (frequency above 0.001), which suggests that blood repertoires may reflect thyroid immune responses. A model built on a 13 V-J signature distinguished ophthalmopathy from stable hyperthyroidism, reaching roughly 88% sensitivity and 81.08% specificity in cross-validation and 80%/75% in testing.

Amplification of TCR beta CDR3 regions was carried out from RNA transcripts. The first round of RT-PCR for the TCR CDR3 was performed with the HTBI primer set and the Qiagen OneStep RT-PCR kit. Libraries were constructed in a second round of multiplex PCR, after which size selection and purification were carried out. The libraries were sequenced on an Illumina HiSeq2000 using paired-end 100 bp reads. From the authors' description of their analysis: SOAPnuke was used to process the raw data, throwing out any read that contained adapters or uncalled bases, had a mean Phred below 15, or lacked an exact constant-primer or identifier match. High-quality paired reads were merged with COPE v1.2.5, and unique nucleotide sequences were defined as clonotypes. MiTCR v1.1 was used to align clonotypes to the IMGT TRBV, TRBD and TRBJ reference segments. Only V-J combinations with frequency above 0.0001, covering 99.2% of repertoires, were analysed. The TCS score was defined as the ratio of F50 (clonal expansion) to E x V (chaos), calculated using BLOSUM62-based TCRdist between CDR3 peptides within each V-J. Welch's t-statistics and random forest reduced roughly 500 V-J features to about 13, which were used in a naive Bayes classifier (R e1071). Using fastp trimming at Q25 and MiXCR clonotype assembly, TCRdb reanalyzed the public sequencing data and kept in-frame beta chains. Rows with one shared CDR3 protein collapse into an entry with the most common genes and DNA. None of the V and J calls come from the authors' own analysis; TCRdb made them. In this sample the table shows about 340,000 distinct CDR3 sequences, roughly 21% of which occur a single time. Jointly, the top ten make up under 55% of the sample.

The chain couples TRBV10-1 to TRBJ2-1; a weak D assignment points to TRBD2 (5 bases agree). The sequence derives from a woman between 50 and 59 years old with Graves' hyperthyroidism. The source material was blood. The sequenced DNA: TGCGCCAGCAGTGAGAAGGCGGTGGGGAGCGCTGAGCAGTTCTTC. Protein translation: CASSEKAVGSAEQFF.